These 16 T cell receptor beta chains share one sample of origin, sequenced in a study of control samples from healthy donors and cancer patients. Data came from immunoSEQ multiplex PCR; TCRdb stores just in-frame clones and leaves some out. The data contain 160,000 or so clones, 92% of them singletons. Sequenced material: blood. These receptors all come from a woman under 40 in good health.

The rearrangement links TRBV25-1 to TRBJ1-1; D unresolved. This CDR3 is built from 13 residues. Trimming removed 4 bases from V and 4 bases from J, with 10 bases in between. Germline V gene lookup returns CDR1 MGHDK and CDR2 SYGVNS. The CDR3 region is CASSGYSPTEAFF. The DNA for the CDR3 is TGTGCCAGCAGTGGGTACTCTCCCACTGAAGCTTTCTTT.

V and J are TRBV20-1 and TRBJ1-2, with D hard to call. Between the trimmed V and J ends, which lost 3 bases and 0 bases, there was a span of 11 bases. The germline CDR1 and CDR2 sequences are DFQATT and SNEGSKA (reference sequence). The CDR3 spans 14 residues. The CDR3 spells CSASGRTSNYGYTF. The DNA of the CDR3 is TGCAGTGCTAGTGGACGGACCTCTAACTATGGCTACACCTTC.

The chain has TRBV5-1 and TRBJ1-4; D is ambiguous. This CDR3 is built from 13 residues. Germline loops: CDR1 SGHRS, CDR2 YFSETQ. Trimming cost V 4 bases and J 8 bases, with 12 bases left between them. CDR3 amino acids: CASSRPGVEKLFF. The CDR3 DNA sequence: TGCGCCAGCAGCCGCCCCGGGGTAGAAAAACTGTTTTTT.

The CDR3: CASSSAISSGRGIQYF. CDR3 nucleotides: TGTGCCAGCAGCTCCGCCATTTCTAGCGGGAGGGGCATTCAGTACTTC. The chain joins TRBV7-8 to TRBJ2-4; 12 nucleotides line up with TRBD2. V dropped 4 bases and J dropped 9; count of bases not matched to a gene: 10. This CDR3 has 16 residues. Germline CDR1 SGHVS, CDR2 FQNEAQ.

The chain is built from TRBV18 and TRBJ2-1; 7 bases agree with TRBD2. The CDR3 is 17 residues long. Germline V CDR1 and CDR2: KGHSH, LQKENI. J was trimmed by 3 bases and V by 1 base; bases with no gene match: 9. The CDR3 region is CASSPQAAGAIYNEQFF. The DNA for the CDR3 is TGTGCCAGCTCACCACAGGCCGCGGGAGCGATCTACAATGAGCAGTTCTTC.

This rearrangement joins TRBV5-6 to TRBJ1-2; D is ambiguous. The germline CDR1 and CDR2 sequences are SGHDT and YYEEEE. The V end was cut by 0 bases, the J end by 5 bases, with 11 bases between. CDR3 length: 14 amino acids. For the CDR3, the DNA is TGTGCCAGCAGCTTGGACAGTACAATGTATGGCTACACCTTC. Its protein product is CASSLDSTMYGYTF.

The chain carries TRBV7-2 and TRBJ1-1; no clear D gene. This CDR3 comprises 16 residues. V lost 1 base and J 5 bases, leaving 17 bases between the germline ends. CDR1 SGHTA and CDR2 FQGNSA come from the germline V gene. The CDR3 loop reads CASSLGINRLGTEAFF. CDR3 coding DNA: TGTGCCAGCAGCTTAGGCATCAACCGCTTGGGTACTGAAGCTTTCTTT.

A few counts support this clone. The chain joins TRBV6-5 to TRBJ1-6; D perhaps matches TRBD1 (5 bases). CDR1 and CDR2 from the germline V gene are MNHEY and SVGAGI. The CDR3 consists of 14 residues. V gave up 5 bases and J gave up 7 bases, with 12 bases separating them. CDR3 nucleotides: TGTGCCAGCAGTCTAACAGGTCTAAATTCACCCCTCCACTTT. This codes for CASSLTGLNSPLHF.

The chain couples TRBV11-2 to TRBJ2-3; 9 nucleotides agree with TRBD2. Germline-derived CDR1 and CDR2 are SGHAT and FQNNGV. The CDR3 extends over 15 amino acids. J lost 2 bases, V lost 3 bases, and 3 bases had no gene match. The DNA of the CDR3 is TGTGCCAGCAGCTTCGGACTAGCGAACACAGATACGCAGTATTTT. It yields the protein CASSFGLANTDTQYF.

V and J are TRBV9 and TRBJ2-2, with D possibly being TRBD1 or TRBD2 (5 bases each). Germline V CDR1 and CDR2: SGDLS, YYNGEE. This CDR3 region has 14 residues. V lost 2 bases and J 4 bases, leaving 9 bases between the germline ends. The CDR3 sequence is CASSVGRLTGELFF. Here the CDR3 DNA reads TGTGCCAGCAGCGTGGGACGACTCACCGGGGAGCTGTTTTTT.

As DNA, the CDR3 is TGTGCCAGCAGCCAAGAGAAAAGGGCCCGTCACAGCGGCTACACCTTC. This encodes CASSQEKRARHSGYTF. The chain is built from TRBV4-2 and TRBJ1-2; no clear D gene. The CDR3 sequence is 16 residues long. V dropped 0 bases and J dropped 8 bases, with 19 bases sitting between them. Germline CDR1 is LGHNA and CDR2 is YNFKEQ.

The chain combines TRBV30 with TRBJ1-2, with D possibly being TRBD1 (5 bases). Germline V gives CDR1 GTSNPN, CDR2 SVGIG (reference sequence). The CDR3 has 13 residues. With 2 bases removed from V and 4 bases from J, the gap between germline ends came to 11 bases. CDR3 bases: TGTGCCTGGAGTCTGGCCAGGGTCTATGGCTACACCTTC. Residues: CAWSLARVYGYTF.

This chain uses TRBV28 with TRBJ2-1, with a possible D match to TRBD1 (7 bases). CDR3 length: 17 residues. Germline assignment: CDR1 MDHEN and CDR2 SYDVKM. V was shortened by 2 bases and J by 3 bases, with 17 bases between the two germline ends. CDR3 sequence reads: CASSLPQGGPSYNEQFF. For the CDR3, the DNA is TGTGCCAGCAGTTTACCTCAGGGGGGACCAAGCTACAATGAGCAGTTCTTC.

V usage is TRBV15 and J usage is TRBJ1-5, with D maybe TRBD1 (5 bases). Germline values: CDR1 LNHNV, CDR2 YYDKDF (reference sequence). Trimming took 5 bases from V and 6 from J, leaving 14 bases between them. This CDR3 is built from 14 residues. The CDR3 region has the DNA TGTGCCACCAGCGGTCCCAGGGTGGGTCAGCCCCAGCATTTT. Translated: CATSGPRVGQPQHF.

J is TRBJ2-1 and V is TRBV5-4; D not resolved. Trimming shortened V by 9 bases and J by 6 bases, and 16 bases separated the two germline ends. Germline lookup yields CDR1 SGHNT and CDR2 YYREEE (reference sequence). This CDR3 has 13 residues. CDR3 loop: CATETRNPNEQFF. The CDR3 DNA reads as TGTGCCACCGAGACGAGAAACCCCAATGAGCAGTTCTTC.

V gene TRBV19 combines with J gene TRBJ2-1; no definite D call. This CDR3 is built from 11 residues. The V gene lost 8 bases and the J gene lost 10 bases, with 12 bases spanning the gap. Germline V gene lookup returns CDR1 LNHDA and CDR2 SQIVND (reference sequence). CDR3 sequence reads: CASGFGREQFF. The DNA for the CDR3 is TGTGCCAGTGGTTTCGGTAGGGAGCAGTTCTTC.